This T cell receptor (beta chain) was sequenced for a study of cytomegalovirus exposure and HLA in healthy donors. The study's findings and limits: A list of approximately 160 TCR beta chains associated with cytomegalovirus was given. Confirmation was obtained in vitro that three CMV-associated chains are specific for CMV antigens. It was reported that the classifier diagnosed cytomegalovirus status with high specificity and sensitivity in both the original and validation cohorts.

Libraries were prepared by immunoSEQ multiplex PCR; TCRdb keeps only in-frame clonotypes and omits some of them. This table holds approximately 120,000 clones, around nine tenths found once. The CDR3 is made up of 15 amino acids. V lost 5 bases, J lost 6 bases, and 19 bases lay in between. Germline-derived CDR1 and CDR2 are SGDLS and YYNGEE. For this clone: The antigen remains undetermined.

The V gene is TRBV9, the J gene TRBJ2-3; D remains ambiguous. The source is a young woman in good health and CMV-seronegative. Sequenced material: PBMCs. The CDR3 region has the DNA TGTGCCAGCAGTCGCGAAATCGATCGGGTGGATACGCAGTATTTT. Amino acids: CASSREIDRVDTQYF.